Reported below is one T cell receptor beta chain. This clone occurred once. Its antigen is currently not known. No clone much larger than this one lies a single base away; base qualities are absent. This sample is part of a study of chemoradiotherapy in HPV16-positive cancers (dated by TCRdb to between 2022 and 2023). For the study in its entirety: Candidate HPV-specific T-cell clones and common TCR motifs were defined by functional T-cell assays performed on cells from a couple of HPV16-positive patients. The study set out to ask whether T-cell immunity against the HPV oncoproteins E6 and E7 changes over the course of chemoradiotherapy and whether that immunity affects survival. The candidate HPV-specific TCRs and motifs were subsequently tracked in TCR repertoires obtained from roughly 78 patients with HPV-related cancers.

Library generation was performed with the immunoSEQ multiplex PCR assay. This immuneACCESS table, as held by TCRdb, lists in-frame sequences with V and J called but not all clones. Of the missing ones, under half trace to an unresolved V gene in checked studies; the others have no known cause. In all, the sample holds over 35,000 clones, and 65% to 80% of those were seen once. Roughly 5.1% of the sample comes from the top ten. In the germline V gene, CDR1 corresponds to SGDLS and CDR2 to YYNGEE. V is shortened by 3 bases, J by 11 bases, and the region joining them spans 19 bases. The CDR3 has 14 amino acids, counting the end cysteine and phenylalanine. Only CDR3 DNA remains: 42 bases, in frame from the first base. Repertoires were sampled repeatedly over the course of chemoradiotherapy so that clonal expansion in the tumor microenvironment could be followed. Points the paper makes about the study in general: In HPV16-positive patients, expansion of HPV-responsive T cells during chemoradiotherapy was associated with improved recurrence-free survival. The functional definition of HPV-specific T cells came from only a couple of HPV16-positive patients, and the survival association was reported for HPV16-positive patients. Expansion of candidate HPV-specific clones and E7-related TCR motifs was observed in the tumor microenvironment during treatment, whereas no such expansion was observed for non-HPV-specific T cells.

The sequence was obtained from a human donor with HPV-associated anogenital cancer. Recombination connected TRBV9 to TRBJ2-3; the D gene assignment is ambiguous. This material consisted of blood, taken from a patient who underwent chemoradiotherapy. The CDR3 reads as follows: CASSGGVSIGKQYF. The nucleotide sequence reads TGTGCCAGCAGCGGAGGAGTGAGTATCGGTAAGCAGTATTTT. Reference TRBV9 and TRBJ2-3 genes cover what lies past the CDR3, so the full variable domain is DSGVTQTPKHLITATGQRVTLRCSPRSGDLSVYWYQQSLDQGLQFLIQYYNGEERAKGNILERFSAQQFPDLHSELNLSSLELGDSALYFCASSGGVSIGKQYFGPGTRLTVL.